This T cell receptor beta chain came from a study of cytomegalovirus exposure and HLA in healthy donors. The sample holds a few counts of this clone. PCR primers comprised 60 Vbeta and 13 Jbeta primers. Authors' data handling: Approximately 12 million of 80 million or so unique TCR beta chains were shared, per a later count. TCRdb's copy holds only in-frame clones and misses some; the assay was immunoSEQ multiplex PCR. D and trimming come from the DNA, and the V and J calls and clone size come from that table. The sample includes some 110,000 clones, 50% to 70% seen only once; the top ten take over 8.5%. Trimming stripped 4 bases from V and 4 bases from J, with 16 bases between. Germline V gene lookup returns CDR1 SGHAT and CDR2 FQNNGV. This CDR3 contains 15 residues.

The V call is TRBV11-2, the J call TRBJ1-2, with a weak D call TRBD1 (6 bases). This sequence was found in a woman aged 40-49 years in good health and CMV-seropositive. Sequencing was done on a sample of PBMCs. The CDR3 is CASSSVRDIPYGYTF. The DNA of the CDR3 is TGTGCCAGCAGCTCAGTCCGGGACATCCCCTATGGCTACACCTTC. Filled out from reference TRBV11-2 and TRBJ1-2, the complete variable domain reads EAGVAQSPRYKIIEKRQSVAFWCNPISGHATLYWYQQILGQGPKLLIQFQNNGVVDDSQLPKDRFSAERLKGVDSTLKIQPAKLEDSAVYLCASSSVRDIPYGYTFGSGTRLTVV.